This paragraph covers one T cell receptor beta chain sequence. No antigen is known for it. This sample is drawn from a study of blood T cells in healthy people across ages. Investigators took approximately 10 milliliters of peripheral blood from every donor. The CDR3 is 16 residues long. V lost 4 bases to trimming and J lost 6 bases, with 18 bases between them. Germline CDR1 MNHNY, CDR2 SVGAGI (reference sequence). PCR was performed a second time for roughly 7 to 12 cycles using a sample-barcoded 5' primer and a J-beta primer mix. TCRdb reprocessed the 5' RACE reads with MiXCR, giving one entry per CDR3 protein. Among some 800,000 distinct CDR3 sequences listed, around 45% were seen once. Study-level findings and limits: Higher diversity, along with more naive CD4+ cells, distinguished long-lived donors from aged donors. TCR beta diversity correlated strongly with naive T cell percentage.

The TCR sequence derives from a man in his 60s in good health. This chain uses TRBV6-6 with TRBJ2-2, with a weak D call TRBD1 (7 bases). Sequenced: blood. For the CDR3, the DNA is TGTGCCAGCAGTTTTCTAGCGCAGGGGGGATCCGGGGAGCTGTTTTTT. Translated: CASSFLAQGGSGELFF.